This T cell receptor beta chain was sequenced during a study of T cells in Graves' hyperthyroidism and ophthalmopathy. There are a few counts of this clonotype. Uncontrolled infection, other autoimmune disease, pregnancy or lactation excluded patients. Authors of the study amplified TCR beta CDR3 regions from RNA transcripts. The HTBI primer set drove a first-round RT-PCR of the TCR CDR3. TCRdb passed the multiplex PCR reads through MiXCR, listing each CDR3 protein once. This sample carries a few hundred thousand distinct CDR3 sequences, approximately 23% of them seen once, and the ten largest clones take approximately 49%. This TCR was sampled from an older woman with Graves' ophthalmopathy. Input material: blood.

The CDR3 DNA reads TGCAGTGCTAGATCGATGACTAGCGGCTGGCAAGAGACCCAGTACTTC. It yields the protein CSARSMTSGWQETQYF. V usage is TRBV20-1 and J usage is TRBJ2-5, with 9 bases aligning to TRBD2. Trimming removed 2 bases from V and 2 bases from J; junction bases left unmatched: 9. The germline V gene has CDR1 DFQATT and CDR2 SNEGSKA (reference sequence). The CDR3 contains 16 residues.